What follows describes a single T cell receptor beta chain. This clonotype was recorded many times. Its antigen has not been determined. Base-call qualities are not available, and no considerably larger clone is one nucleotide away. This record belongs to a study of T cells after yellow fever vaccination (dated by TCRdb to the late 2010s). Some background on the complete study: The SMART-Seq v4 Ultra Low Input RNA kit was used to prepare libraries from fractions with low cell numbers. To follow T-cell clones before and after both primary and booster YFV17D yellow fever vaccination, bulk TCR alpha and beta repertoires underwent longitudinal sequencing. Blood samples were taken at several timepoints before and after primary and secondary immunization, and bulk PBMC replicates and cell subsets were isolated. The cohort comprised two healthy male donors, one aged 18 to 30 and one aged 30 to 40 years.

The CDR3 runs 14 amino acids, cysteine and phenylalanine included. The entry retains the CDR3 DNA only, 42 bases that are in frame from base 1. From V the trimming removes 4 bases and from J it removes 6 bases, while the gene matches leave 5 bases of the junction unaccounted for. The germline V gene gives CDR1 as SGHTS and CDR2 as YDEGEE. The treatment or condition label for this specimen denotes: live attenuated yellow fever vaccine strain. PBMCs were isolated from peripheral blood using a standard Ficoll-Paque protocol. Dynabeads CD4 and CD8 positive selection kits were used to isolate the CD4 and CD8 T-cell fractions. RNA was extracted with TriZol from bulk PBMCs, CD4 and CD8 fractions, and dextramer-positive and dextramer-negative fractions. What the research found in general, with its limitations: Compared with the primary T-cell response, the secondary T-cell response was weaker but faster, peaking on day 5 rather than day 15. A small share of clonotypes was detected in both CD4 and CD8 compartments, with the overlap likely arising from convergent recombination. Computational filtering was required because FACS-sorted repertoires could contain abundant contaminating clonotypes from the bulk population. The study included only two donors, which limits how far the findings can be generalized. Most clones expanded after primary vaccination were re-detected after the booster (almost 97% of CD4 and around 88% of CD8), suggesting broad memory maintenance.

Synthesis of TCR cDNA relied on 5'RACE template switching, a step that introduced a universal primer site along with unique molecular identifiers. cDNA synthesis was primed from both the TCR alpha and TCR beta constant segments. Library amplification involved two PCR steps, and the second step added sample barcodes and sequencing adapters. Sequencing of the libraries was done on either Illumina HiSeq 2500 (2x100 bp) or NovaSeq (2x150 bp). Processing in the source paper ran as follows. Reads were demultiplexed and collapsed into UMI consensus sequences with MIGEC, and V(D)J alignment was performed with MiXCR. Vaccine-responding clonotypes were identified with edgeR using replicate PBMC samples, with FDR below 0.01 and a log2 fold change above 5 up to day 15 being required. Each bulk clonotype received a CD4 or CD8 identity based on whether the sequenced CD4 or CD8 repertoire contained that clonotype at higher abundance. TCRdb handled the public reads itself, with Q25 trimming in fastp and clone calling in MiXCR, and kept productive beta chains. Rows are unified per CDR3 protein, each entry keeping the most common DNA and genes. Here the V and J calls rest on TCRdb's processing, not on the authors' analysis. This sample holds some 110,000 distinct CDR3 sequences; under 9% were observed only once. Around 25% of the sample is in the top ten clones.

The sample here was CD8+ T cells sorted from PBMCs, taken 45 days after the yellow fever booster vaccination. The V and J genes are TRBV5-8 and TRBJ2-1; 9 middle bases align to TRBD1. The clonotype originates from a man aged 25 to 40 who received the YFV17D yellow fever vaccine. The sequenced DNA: TGTGCCAGCAGCGATACAGGGGGCGGCAATGAGCAGTTCTTC. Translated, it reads CASSDTGGGNEQFF.